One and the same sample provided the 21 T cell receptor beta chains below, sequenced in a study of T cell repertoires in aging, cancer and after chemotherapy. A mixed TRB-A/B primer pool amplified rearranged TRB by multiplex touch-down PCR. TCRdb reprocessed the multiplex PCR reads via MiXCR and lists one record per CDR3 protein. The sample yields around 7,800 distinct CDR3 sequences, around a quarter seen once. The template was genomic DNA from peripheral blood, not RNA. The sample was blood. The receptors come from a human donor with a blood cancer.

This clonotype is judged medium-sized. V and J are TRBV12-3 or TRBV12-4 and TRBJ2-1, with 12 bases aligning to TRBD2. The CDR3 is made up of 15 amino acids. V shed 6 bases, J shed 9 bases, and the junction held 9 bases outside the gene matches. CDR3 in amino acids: CASRDELAGGIEQFF. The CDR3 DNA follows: TGTGCCAGCAGGGACGAACTAGCGGGGGGTATTGAGCAGTTCTTC.

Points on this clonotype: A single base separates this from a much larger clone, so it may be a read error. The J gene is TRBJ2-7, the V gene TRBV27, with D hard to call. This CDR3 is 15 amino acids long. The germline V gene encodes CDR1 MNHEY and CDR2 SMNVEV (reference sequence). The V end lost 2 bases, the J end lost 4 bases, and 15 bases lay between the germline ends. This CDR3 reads CASSLRPGTYYEQYF. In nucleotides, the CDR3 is TGTGCCAGCAGTTTAAGACCAGGCACCTATTACGAGCAGTACTTC.

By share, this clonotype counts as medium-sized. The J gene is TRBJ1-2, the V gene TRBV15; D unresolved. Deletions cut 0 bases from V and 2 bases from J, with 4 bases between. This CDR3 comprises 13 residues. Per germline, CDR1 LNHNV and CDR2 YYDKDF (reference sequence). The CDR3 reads CATSRDTNYGYTF. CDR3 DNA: TGTGCCACCAGCAGAGACACAAACTATGGCTACACCTTC.

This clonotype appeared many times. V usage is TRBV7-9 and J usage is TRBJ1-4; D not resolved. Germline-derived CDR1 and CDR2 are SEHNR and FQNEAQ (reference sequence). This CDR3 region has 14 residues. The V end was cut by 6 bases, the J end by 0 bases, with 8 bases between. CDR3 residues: CASSNDATNEKLFF. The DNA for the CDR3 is TGTGCCAGCAGTAACGATGCAACTAATGAAAAACTGTTTTTT.

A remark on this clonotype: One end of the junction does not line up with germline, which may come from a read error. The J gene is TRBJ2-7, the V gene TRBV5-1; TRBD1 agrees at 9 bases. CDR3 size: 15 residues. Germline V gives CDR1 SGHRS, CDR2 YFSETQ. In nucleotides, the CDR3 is TGTGCCAGCAGCTACCAACAGGGGGCCGCCTACGAGCAGTACTTC. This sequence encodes CASSYQQGAAYEQYF.

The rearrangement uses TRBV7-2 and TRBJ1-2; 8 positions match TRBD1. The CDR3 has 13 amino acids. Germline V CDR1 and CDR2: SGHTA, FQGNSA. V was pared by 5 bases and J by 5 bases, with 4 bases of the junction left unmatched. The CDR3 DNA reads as TGTGCCAGCAGCCCCAGACAGGGGTATGGCTACACCTTC. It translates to CASSPRQGYGYTF.

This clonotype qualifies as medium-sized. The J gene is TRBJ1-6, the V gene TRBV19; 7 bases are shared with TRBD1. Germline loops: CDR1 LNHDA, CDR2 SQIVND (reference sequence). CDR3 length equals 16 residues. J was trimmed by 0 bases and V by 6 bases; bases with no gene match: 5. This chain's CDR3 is CASRTGQVSYNSPLHF. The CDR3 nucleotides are TGTGCCAGTAGGACCGGACAGGTCTCCTATAATTCACCCCTCCACTTT.

The CDR3 DNA reads as TGCAGTGCTAGGGTTGACTTCTCCTACAATGAGCAGTTCTTC. This sequence encodes CSARVDFSYNEQFF. V and J are TRBV20-1 and TRBJ2-1; no clear D gene. In germline, CDR1 is DFQATT, CDR2 SNEGSKA (reference sequence). Trimming took off 3 bases at V and 0 bases at J, with 9 bases between the two ends. The CDR3 totals 14 residues.

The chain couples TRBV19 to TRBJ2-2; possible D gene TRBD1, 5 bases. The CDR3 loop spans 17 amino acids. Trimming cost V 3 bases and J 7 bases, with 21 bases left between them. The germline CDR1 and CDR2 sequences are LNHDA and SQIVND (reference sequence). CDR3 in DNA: TGTGCCAGTAGTATCCCCGGCAGGTCCACCCAGGGCGGGGAGCTGTTTTTT. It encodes CASSIPGRSTQGGELFF.

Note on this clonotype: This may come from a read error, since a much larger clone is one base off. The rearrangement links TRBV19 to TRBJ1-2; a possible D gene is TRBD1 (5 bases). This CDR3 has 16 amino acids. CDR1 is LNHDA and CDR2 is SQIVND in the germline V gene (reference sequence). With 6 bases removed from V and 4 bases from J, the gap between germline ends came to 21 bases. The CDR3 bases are TGTGCCAGTAGCCTCAGGGATCTTTCCCCGAGCTATGGCTACACCTTC. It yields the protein CASSLRDLSPSYGYTF.

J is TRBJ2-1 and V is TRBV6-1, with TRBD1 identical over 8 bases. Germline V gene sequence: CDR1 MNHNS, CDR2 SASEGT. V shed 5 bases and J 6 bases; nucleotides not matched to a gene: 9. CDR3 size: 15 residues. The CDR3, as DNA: TGTGCCAGCAGTCAAGGGTTCGGACAGGGCAATGAGCAGTTCTTC. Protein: CASSQGFGQGNEQFF.

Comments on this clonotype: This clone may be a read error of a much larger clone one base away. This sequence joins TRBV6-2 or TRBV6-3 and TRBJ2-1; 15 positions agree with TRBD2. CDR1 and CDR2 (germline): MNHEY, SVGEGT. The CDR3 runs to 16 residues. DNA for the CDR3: TGTGCCAGCAGTACCGGGACTAGCGGGGGGTACAATGAGCAGATCTTC. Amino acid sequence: CASSTGTSGGYNEQIF.

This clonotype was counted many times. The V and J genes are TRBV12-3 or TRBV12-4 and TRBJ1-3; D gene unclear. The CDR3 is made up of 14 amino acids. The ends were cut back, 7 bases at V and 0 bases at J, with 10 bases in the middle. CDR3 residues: CASTLLASGNTIYF. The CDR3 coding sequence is TGTGCCAGCACCCTATTAGCCTCTGGAAACACCATATATTTT.

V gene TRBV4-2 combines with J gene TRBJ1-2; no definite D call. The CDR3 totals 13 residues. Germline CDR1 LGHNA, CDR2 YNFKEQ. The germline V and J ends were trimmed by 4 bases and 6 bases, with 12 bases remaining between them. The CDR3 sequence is CASSRPGNHGYTF. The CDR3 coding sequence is TGTGCCAGCAGCCGCCCGGGCAACCATGGCTACACCTTC.

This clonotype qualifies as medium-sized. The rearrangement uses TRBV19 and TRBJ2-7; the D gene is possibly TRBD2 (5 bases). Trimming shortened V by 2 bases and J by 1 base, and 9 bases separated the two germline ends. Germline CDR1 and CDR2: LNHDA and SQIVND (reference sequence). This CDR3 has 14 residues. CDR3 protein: CASSISPGSYEQYF. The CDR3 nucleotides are TGTGCCAGTAGTATAAGCCCGGGGTCCTACGAGCAGTACTTC. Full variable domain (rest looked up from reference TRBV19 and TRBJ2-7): DGGITQSPKYLFRKEGQNVTLSCEQNLNHDAMYWYRQDPGQGLRLIYYSQIVNDFQKGDIAEGYSVSREKKESFPLTVTSAQKNPTAFYLCASSISPGSYEQYFGPGTRLTVT.

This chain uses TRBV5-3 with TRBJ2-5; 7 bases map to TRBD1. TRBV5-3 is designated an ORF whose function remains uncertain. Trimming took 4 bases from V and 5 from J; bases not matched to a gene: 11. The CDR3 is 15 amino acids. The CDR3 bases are TGTGCCAGAAGCCAAGGTACCGGACAGGTGGAGACCCAGTACTTC. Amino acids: CARSQGTGQVETQYF.

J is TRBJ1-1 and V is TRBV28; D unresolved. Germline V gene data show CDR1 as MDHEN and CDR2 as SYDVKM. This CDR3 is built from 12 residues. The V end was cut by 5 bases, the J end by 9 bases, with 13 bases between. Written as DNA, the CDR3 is TGTGCCAGCAGTCTGGGGTCTTGGAAAGCTTTCTTT. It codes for CASSLGSWKAFF.

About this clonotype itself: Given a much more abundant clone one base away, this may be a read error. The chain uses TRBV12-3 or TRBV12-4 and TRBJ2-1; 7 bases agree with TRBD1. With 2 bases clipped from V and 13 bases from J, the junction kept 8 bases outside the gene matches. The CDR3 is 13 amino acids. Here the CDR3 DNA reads TGTGCCAGCAGTTTATCAGGGGGTGAGACCCAGTTCTTC. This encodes CASSLSGGETQFF.

CDR3 amino acids: CASSQILAAHEQFF. CDR3 DNA: TGTGCCAGCAGCCAAATACTAGCTGCCCATGAGCAGTTCTTC. The chain carries TRBV14 and TRBJ2-1; tentatively, D is TRBD2 (6 bases). V lost 2 bases, J lost 8 bases, and 13 bases lay in between. Germline loops: CDR1 SGHDN, CDR2 FVKESK. The CDR3 totals 14 residues.

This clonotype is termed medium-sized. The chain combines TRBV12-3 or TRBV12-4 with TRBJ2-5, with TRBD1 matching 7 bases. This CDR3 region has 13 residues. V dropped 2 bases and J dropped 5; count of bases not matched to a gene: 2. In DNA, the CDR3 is TGTGCCAGCAGTTTATCAGGGGGTGAGACCCAGTACTTC. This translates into CASSLSGGETQYF.

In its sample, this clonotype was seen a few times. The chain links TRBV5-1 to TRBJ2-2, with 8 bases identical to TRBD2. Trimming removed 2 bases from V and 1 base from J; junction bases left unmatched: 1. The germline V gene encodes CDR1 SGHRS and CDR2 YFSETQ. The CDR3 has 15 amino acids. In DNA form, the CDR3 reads TGCGCCAGCAGCTTAGCGGGGGTGAACACCGGGGAGCTGTTTTTT. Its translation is CASSLAGVNTGELFF.